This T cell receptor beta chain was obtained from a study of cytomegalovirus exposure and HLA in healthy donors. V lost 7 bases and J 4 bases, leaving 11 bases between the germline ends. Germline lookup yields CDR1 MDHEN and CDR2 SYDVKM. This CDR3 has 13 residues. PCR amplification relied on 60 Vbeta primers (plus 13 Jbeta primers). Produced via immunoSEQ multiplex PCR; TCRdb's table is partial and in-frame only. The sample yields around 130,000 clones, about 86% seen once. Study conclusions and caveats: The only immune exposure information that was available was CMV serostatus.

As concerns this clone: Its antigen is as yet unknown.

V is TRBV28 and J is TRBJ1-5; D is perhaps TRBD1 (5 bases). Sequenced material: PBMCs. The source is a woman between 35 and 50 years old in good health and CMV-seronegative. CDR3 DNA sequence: TGTGCCAGCACCCGCGGGGGGAATCAGCCCCAGCATTTT. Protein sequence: CASTRGGNQPQHF.